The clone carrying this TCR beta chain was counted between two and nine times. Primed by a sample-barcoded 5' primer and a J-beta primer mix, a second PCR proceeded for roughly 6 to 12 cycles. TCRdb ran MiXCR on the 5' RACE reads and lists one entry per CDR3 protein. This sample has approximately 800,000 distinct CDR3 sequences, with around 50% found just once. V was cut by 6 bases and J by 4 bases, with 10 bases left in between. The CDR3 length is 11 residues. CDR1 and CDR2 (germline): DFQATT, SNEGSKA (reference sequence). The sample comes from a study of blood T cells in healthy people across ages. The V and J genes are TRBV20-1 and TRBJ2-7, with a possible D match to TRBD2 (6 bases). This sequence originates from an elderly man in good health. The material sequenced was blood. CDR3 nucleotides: TGCAGTGCGACGGGAGTTTACGAGCAGTACTTC. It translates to CSATGVYEQYF.